This entry lists 19 T cell receptor beta chains sequenced from one sample in a study of cytomegalovirus exposure and HLA in healthy donors. 13 Jbeta primers and 60 Vbeta primers were used for the PCR. This table comes from immunoSEQ multiplex PCR, and its TCRdb copy is limited to in-frame clones, with some not included. The sample consists of 30,000 to 40,000 clones, about 65% of them appearing once. The sample taken for sequencing was PBMCs. The receptors here all came from a man in his fifties or sixties in good health and CMV-seropositive.

The V gene is TRBV6-5, the J gene TRBJ1-5; unclear D gene. Trimming removed 0 bases from V and 7 bases from J, with 13 bases in between. The CDR3 covers 15 residues. Germline CDR1 reads MNHEY; CDR2 reads SVGAGI. The DNA of the CDR3 is TGTGCCAGCAGTTACTCAGCCGGGGATGGCCAGCCCCAGCATTTT. Its protein product is CASSYSAGDGQPQHF.

This clone occurred a few times. The genes are TRBV9 and TRBJ1-2, with a weak D call TRBD1 (5 bases). There are 15 residues in the CDR3. Per germline, CDR1 SGDLS and CDR2 YYNGEE. V was clipped by 6 bases and J by 2 bases, with 17 bases between them. CDR3 DNA: TGTGCCAGCAACTCACCGAACCAGGGCAACTATGGCTACACCTTC. Translated, it gives CASNSPNQGNYGYTF.

V usage is TRBV11-2 and J usage is TRBJ2-1; 10 bases match TRBD2. This CDR3 region has 16 residues. The V gene's germline CDR1 is SGHAT and CDR2 FQNNGV. J lost 7 bases, V lost 1 base, and 7 bases had no gene match. The CDR3: CASSLGRTSGLNEQFF. CDR3 DNA sequence: TGTGCCAGCAGCTTAGGCCGGACTAGCGGTTTGAATGAGCAGTTCTTC.

This clone has a handful of counts. The chain carries TRBV10-3 and TRBJ2-7, with D tentatively TRBD1 (5 bases). This CDR3 spans 15 amino acids. The germline V gene has CDR1 ENHRY and CDR2 SYGVKD. Between the trimmed V and J ends, which lost 8 bases and 1 base, there was a span of 18 bases. The CDR3 spells CAISGIGQGSYEQYF. DNA of the CDR3: TGTGCCATCTCCGGTATTGGCCAGGGTTCCTACGAGCAGTACTTC.

The chain employs TRBV4-1 and TRBJ1-2; 8 positions agree with TRBD1. V shed 7 bases, J shed 6 bases, and the junction held 13 bases outside the gene matches. CDR1 and CDR2 (germline): MGHRA, YSYEKL. The CDR3 consists of 15 residues. In DNA form, the CDR3 reads TGCGCCAGCACCCCACACCCAGGGGGCGCGGATGGCTACACCTTC. Protein sequence: CASTPHPGGADGYTF.

V usage is TRBV4-2 and J usage is TRBJ1-5; TRBD1 might be the D (5 bases). The CDR3 is 13 amino acids. CDR1 and CDR2 from the germline V gene are LGHNA and YNFKEQ. V dropped 3 bases and J dropped 3 bases, with 6 bases sitting between them. In DNA, the CDR3 is TGTGCCAGCAGCCAGGGGCCCAATCAGCCCCAGCATTTT. Its translation: CASSQGPNQPQHF.

This chain's CDR3 is CASSYSGRGEQYF. CDR3 DNA sequence: TGTGCCAGCAGTTACTCTGGTAGGGGCGAGCAGTACTTC. The rearrangement joins TRBV6-6 to TRBJ2-7, with a tentative D call TRBD1 (5 bases). V was clipped by 0 bases and J by 6 bases, with 9 bases between them. Germline loops: CDR1 MNHNY, CDR2 SVGAGI (reference sequence). The CDR3 loop spans 13 amino acids.

V is TRBV5-1 and J is TRBJ1-4; 7 bases map to TRBD1. V lost 4 bases and J lost 5; bases outside the gene matches: 17. The CDR3 runs to 18 residues. The germline CDR1 and CDR2 sequences are SGHRS and YFSETQ. The CDR3 here is CASSHEGIWGQRNEKLFF. In DNA form, the CDR3 reads TGCGCCAGCAGCCACGAAGGTATCTGGGGACAGCGAAATGAAAAACTGTTTTTT.

This clone showed up just a few times. The gene calls are TRBV25-1 and TRBJ2-1, with 7 bases that match TRBD1. The V segment lost 4 bases and the J segment 4 bases; nucleotides outside the gene matches: 4. The CDR3 runs to 14 residues. CDR1 and CDR2 (germline): MGHDK, SYGVNS. This CDR3 is CASSVGTDYNEQFF. DNA for the CDR3: TGTGCCAGCAGTGTCGGGACAGATTACAATGAGCAGTTCTTC.

By proportion, this clone is medium-sized. The chain recombines TRBV19 with TRBJ2-1; TRBD1 is a possible D gene (5 bases). The CDR3 is made up of 12 amino acids. Germline-derived CDR1 and CDR2 are LNHDA and SQIVND (reference sequence). Trimming pared 7 bases from V and 7 bases from J, leaving 11 bases between. The CDR3 protein is CASMERGNEQFF. As DNA, the CDR3 is TGTGCCAGTATGGAAAGGGGTAATGAGCAGTTCTTC.

This clone has more than one count but fewer than ten. This chain links TRBV10-3 with TRBJ2-7; a weak D match, TRBD1 (6 bases). This CDR3 has 12 amino acids. Germline CDR1 ENHRY, CDR2 SYGVKD. Deletions cut 10 bases from V and 1 base from J, with 11 bases between. The CDR3 nucleotides read TGTGCCACCGGACAGCTTTCCTACGAGCAGTACTTC. Translated: CATGQLSYEQYF.

This clone was observed a few times. This rearrangement joins TRBV7-2 to TRBJ1-5; D is perhaps TRBD1 (5 bases). From germline, CDR1 is SGHTA and CDR2 FQGNSA. CDR3 size: 14 residues. V dropped 5 bases and J dropped 7 bases, with 15 bases sitting between them. CDR3 region: CASSPRGLYQPQHF. In DNA, the CDR3 is TGTGCCAGCAGCCCACGGGGGTTGTACCAGCCCCAGCATTTT.

The chain links TRBV2 to TRBJ2-1; 7 nucleotides line up with TRBD2. This CDR3 has 14 amino acids. CDR1 and CDR2 from the germline V gene are SNHLY and FYNNEI. Trimming removed 7 bases from V and 10 bases from J; junction bases left unmatched: 13. The CDR3, as DNA: TGTGCCAGCACCACAGGAGCGGGGCCCCTAGAGCAGTTCTTC. The encoded protein is CASTTGAGPLEQFF.

The V gene is TRBV6-1, the J gene TRBJ2-7, with 9 bases that match TRBD2. The length of the CDR3 is 15 residues. The trim removed 6 bases at V and 3 bases at J, leaving 9 bases unmatched. Germline-derived CDR1 and CDR2 are MNHNS and SASEGT. Here the CDR3 reads CASSRGLAMNYEQYF. The DNA for the CDR3 is TGTGCCAGCAGCCGCGGACTAGCGATGAACTACGAGCAGTACTTC.

The V call is TRBV29-1, the J call TRBJ2-3; no firm D call. V dropped 5 bases and J dropped 2 bases, with 8 bases sitting between them. CDR1 is SQVTM and CDR2 is ANQGSEA in the germline V gene. CDR3 length: 12 residues. The CDR3 DNA sequence: TGCAGCGTTCTAGTTCCCACAGATACGCAGTATTTT. Protein product: CSVLVPTDTQYF.

V is TRBV4-1 and J is TRBJ2-5; D possibly corresponds to TRBD1 (7 bases). Germline V gene sequence: CDR1 MGHRA, CDR2 YSYEKL. This CDR3 is 17 amino acids long. V was pared by 0 bases and J by 9 bases, with 23 bases between. The CDR3 region has the DNA TGCGCCAGCAGCCAAGATCGTGGGGACAGCGCGTCGGGGGCCCAGTACTTC. Protein: CASSQDRGDSASGAQYF.

V is TRBV7-2 and J is TRBJ2-5, with a weak D call TRBD2 (5 bases). V was shortened by 2 bases and J by 5 bases, with 12 bases between the two germline ends. This CDR3 is 14 amino acids long. In germline, CDR1 is SGHTA, CDR2 FQGNSA. The CDR3 spells CASSLPLGSETQYF. CDR3 DNA sequence: TGTGCCAGCAGCTTACCTCTAGGGAGCGAGACCCAGTACTTC.

This chain connects TRBV10-3 to TRBJ2-3, with 8 bases fitting TRBD2. The CDR3 length is 18 residues. Germline V gene data show CDR1 as ENHRY and CDR2 as SYGVKD. Trimming cost V 4 bases and J 4 bases; bases outside gene matches: 16. The CDR3 here is CAISGLVVTSESPDTQYF. The DNA for the CDR3 is TGTGCCATCAGTGGCTTGGTGGTGACTAGCGAGAGCCCAGATACGCAGTATTTT.

The V gene is TRBV7-3, the J gene TRBJ1-1, with unresolved D. This CDR3 spans 13 amino acids. The V end was cut by 2 bases, the J end by 4 bases, with 8 bases between. CDR1 and CDR2 from the germline V gene are SGHTA and FQGTGA. This chain's CDR3 is CASSLQVSTEAFF. The DNA of the CDR3 is TGTGCCAGCAGCTTACAGGTGTCCACTGAAGCTTTCTTT.